Below, 5 T cell receptor beta chains from the same sample are listed, as sequenced in a study of blood T cells in healthy people across ages. For the second PCR, which ran for about 6 to 11 cycles, a sample-barcoded 5' primer and a J-beta primer mix were used. TCRdb re-called the 5' RACE reads with MiXCR, one entry per CDR3 protein. Of roughly 800,000 distinct CDR3 sequences listed, roughly 25% are singletons. The data also belong to a second study, concerning T cells of mothers and their children.

Sequencing used blood. The receptors originated from a boy younger than 18 in good health.

This CDR3 reads CASSSTSSGANVLTF. CDR3 sequence (DNA): TGTGCCAGCAGCTCCACAAGCTCTGGGGCCAACGTCCTGACTTTC. This rearrangement joins TRBV7-6 to TRBJ2-6; no definite D call. The V end was cut by 4 bases, the J end by 0 bases, with 7 bases between. From germline, CDR1 is SGHVS and CDR2 FNYEAQ. The CDR3 spans 15 residues.

The chain has TRBV27 and TRBJ1-4; 7 nucleotides match TRBD1. Germline CDR1 and CDR2: MNHEY and SMNVEV (reference sequence). The V segment lost 3 bases and the J segment 3 bases; nucleotides outside the gene matches: 7. The CDR3 sequence is 16 residues long. The CDR3 region is CASSLDRKRPNEKLFF. The CDR3 nucleotides are TGTGCCAGCAGTTTGGACAGGAAGAGGCCTAATGAAAAACTGTTTTTT.

The chain carries TRBV28 and TRBJ1-5; a possible D gene is TRBD1 (5 bases). The CDR3 is 15 residues long. The germline gives CDR1 MDHEN, CDR2 SYDVKM. The V gene lost 6 bases and the J gene lost 3 bases, with 15 bases spanning the gap. The CDR3 sequence is CASRNPQGVNQPQHF. CDR3 nucleotide sequence: TGTGCCAGCAGAAATCCCCAGGGAGTCAATCAGCCCCAGCATTTT.

This rearrangement joins TRBV12-3 or TRBV12-4 to TRBJ1-6; unclear D gene. Trimming took off 3 bases at V and 5 bases at J, with 8 bases between the two ends. CDR3 size: 14 residues. The CDR3 protein is CASSFYRDNSPLHF. The CDR3 DNA follows: TGTGCCAGCAGTTTTTACAGAGATAATTCACCCCTCCACTTT.

A word on this clonotype: The junction shows a germline mismatch at one end, possibly a read error. The V call is TRBV12-3 or TRBV12-4, the J call TRBJ2-7, with D maybe TRBD1 (5 bases). This CDR3 spans 13 amino acids. The CDR3 bases are TGTGCCAGCAGTCCCTCCCAGGGCAACGAGCGGTACTTC. Protein product: CASSPSQGNERYF.